This passage covers 9 T cell receptor beta chains from one sample sequenced in a study of blood T cell repertoires in COVID-19. TCRdb's copy holds only in-frame clones and misses some; the assay was immunoSEQ multiplex PCR. The sample records about 60,000 clones, 70% to 90% being singletons. The sample consisted of peripheral blood. The receptor source for this set is a man aged 40-49 years with acute or convalescent COVID-19.

V and J are TRBV12-3 or TRBV12-4 and TRBJ2-2, with D perhaps matching TRBD1 (6 bases). The CDR3 is 13 residues long. V lost 7 bases to trimming and J lost 6 bases, with 12 bases between them. CDR3 protein: CASTGTSSGELFF. The CDR3 bases are TGTGCCAGCACCGGGACATCATCCGGGGAGCTGTTTTTT.

This chain connects TRBV30 to TRBJ1-2; TRBD1 matches 7 bases. V shed 5 bases, J shed 5 bases, and the junction held 5 bases outside the gene matches. This CDR3 is 12 amino acids long. Germline V gives CDR1 GTSNPN, CDR2 SVGIG (reference sequence). This CDR3 is CAWYRGRYGYTF. DNA for the CDR3: TGTGCCTGGTACAGGGGACGGTATGGCTACACCTTC.

The table lists this clone with a count of one. This chain uses TRBV30 with TRBJ2-5; D gene ambiguous. The V and J ends lost 0 bases and 2 bases respectively, with 16 bases between them. CDR1 and CDR2 from the germline V gene are GTSNPN and SVGIG (reference sequence). This CDR3 region has 16 residues. The CDR3 DNA is TGTGCCTGGAGTGTAGTGGAGAAGAGAAAACAAGAGACCCAGTACTTC. This codes for CAWSVVEKRKQETQYF.

The chain employs TRBV5-1 and TRBJ1-4; D is possibly TRBD1 (5 bases). V gave up 1 base and J gave up 3 bases, with 10 bases separating them. This CDR3 is built from 15 residues. Germline V gene lookup returns CDR1 SGHRS and CDR2 YFSETQ. CDR3 bases: TGCGCCAGCAGCTTGTACGGGGGAGCTAATGAAAAACTGTTTTTT. Amino acids: CASSLYGGANEKLFF.

The CDR3 is CASSVGTSGGYEQYF. The CDR3 region has the DNA TGTGCCAGCAGCGTTGGGACTAGCGGAGGCTACGAGCAGTACTTC. The chain couples TRBV9 to TRBJ2-7, with TRBD2 matching 11 bases. CDR1 SGDLS and CDR2 YYNGEE come from the germline V gene. CDR3 length: 15 residues. V lost 2 bases to trimming and J lost 3 bases; unmatched junction nucleotides: 4.

The chain has TRBV2 and TRBJ2-4; unclear D gene. Germline V CDR1 and CDR2: SNHLY, FYNNEI. The length of the CDR3 is 16 residues. Trimming cost V 3 bases and J 8 bases, with 20 bases left between them. The CDR3 loop reads CASSDSVGVGIDIQYF. The CDR3 nucleotides read TGTGCCAGCAGTGACTCCGTGGGCGTCGGTATAGACATTCAGTACTTC. Based on the CDR3 plus reference TRBV2 and TRBJ2-4, the full variable domain is EPEVTQTPSHQVTQMGQEVILRCVPISNHLYFYWYRQILGQKVEFLVSFYNNEISEKSEIFDDQFSVERPDGSNFTLKIRSTKLEDSAMYFCASSDSVGVGIDIQYFGAGTRLSVL.

The gene calls are TRBV11-3 and TRBJ1-2; perhaps TRBD1 as D (5 bases). Germline-derived CDR1 and CDR2 are SGHNT and YENEEA. Trimming stripped 1 base from V and 2 bases from J, with 5 bases between. The CDR3 extends over 13 amino acids. CDR3 sequence reads: CASSLAGNYGYTF. The CDR3 coding sequence is TGTGCCAGCAGCTTAGCAGGGAACTATGGCTACACCTTC.

The V gene is TRBV11-3, the J gene TRBJ1-4; D unclear. Per germline, CDR1 SGHNT and CDR2 YENEEA. V lost 2 bases and J 4 bases, leaving 8 bases between the germline ends. The CDR3 covers 14 residues. Written as DNA, the CDR3 is TGTGCCAGCAGCTTACGGGTAGATAATGAAAAACTGTTTTTT. Its protein is CASSLRVDNEKLFF.

The V gene is TRBV15, the J gene TRBJ1-5; D gene uncertain. V shed 1 base and J shed 2 bases, with 9 bases lying between them. The germline gives CDR1 LNHNV, CDR2 YYDKDF (reference sequence). The length of the CDR3 is 15 residues. The CDR3 loop is CATSRGGEGNQPQHF. CDR3 nucleotide sequence: TGTGCCACCAGCAGAGGGGGAGAGGGCAATCAGCCCCAGCATTTT.